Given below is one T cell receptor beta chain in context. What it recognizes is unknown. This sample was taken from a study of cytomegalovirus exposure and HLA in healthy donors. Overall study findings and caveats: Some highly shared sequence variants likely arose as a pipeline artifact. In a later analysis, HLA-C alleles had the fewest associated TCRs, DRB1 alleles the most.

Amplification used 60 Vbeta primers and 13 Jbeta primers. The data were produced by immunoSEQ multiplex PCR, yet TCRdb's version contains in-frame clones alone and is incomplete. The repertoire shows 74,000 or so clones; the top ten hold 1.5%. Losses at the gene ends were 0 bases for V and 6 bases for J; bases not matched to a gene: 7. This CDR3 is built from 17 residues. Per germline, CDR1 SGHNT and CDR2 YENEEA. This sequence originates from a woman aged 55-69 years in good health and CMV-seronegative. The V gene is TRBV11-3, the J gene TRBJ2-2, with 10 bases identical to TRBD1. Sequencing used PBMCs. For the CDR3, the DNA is TGTGCCAGCAGCTTAGACGGGACAGGGGCCTTCCCCGGGGAGCTGTTTTTT. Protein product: CASSLDGTGAFPGELFF. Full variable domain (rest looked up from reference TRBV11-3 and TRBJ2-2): EAGVVQSPRYKIIEKKQPVAFWCNPISGHNTLYWYLQNLGQGPELLIRYENEEAVDDSQLPKDRFSAERLKGVDSTLKIQPAELGDSAVYLCASSLDGTGAFPGELFFGEGSRLTVL.